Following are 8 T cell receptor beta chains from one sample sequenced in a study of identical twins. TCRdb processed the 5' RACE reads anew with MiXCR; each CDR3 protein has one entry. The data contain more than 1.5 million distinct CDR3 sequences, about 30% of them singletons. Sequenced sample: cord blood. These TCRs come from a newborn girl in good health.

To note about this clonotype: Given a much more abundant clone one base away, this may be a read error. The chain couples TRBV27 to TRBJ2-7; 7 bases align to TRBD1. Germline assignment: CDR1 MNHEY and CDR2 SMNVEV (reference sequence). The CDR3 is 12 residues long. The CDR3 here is CSSKTGSYEQYF. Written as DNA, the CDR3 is TGTTCCAGCAAGACAGGGAGCTACGAGCAGTACTTC.

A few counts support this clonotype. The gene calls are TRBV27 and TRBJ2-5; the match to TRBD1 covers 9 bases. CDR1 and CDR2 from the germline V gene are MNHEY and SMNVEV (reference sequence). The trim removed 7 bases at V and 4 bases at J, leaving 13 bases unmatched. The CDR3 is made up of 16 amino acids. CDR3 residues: CASTLRRDRARETQYF. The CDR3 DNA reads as TGTGCCAGCACTCTCCGACGGGACAGGGCGAGAGAGACCCAGTACTTC.

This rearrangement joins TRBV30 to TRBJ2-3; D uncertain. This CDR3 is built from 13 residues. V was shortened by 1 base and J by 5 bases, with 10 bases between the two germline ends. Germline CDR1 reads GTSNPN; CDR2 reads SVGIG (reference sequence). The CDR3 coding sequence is TGTGCCTGGAGTGATTTAATTCGAGATACGCAGTATTTT. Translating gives CAWSDLIRDTQYF.

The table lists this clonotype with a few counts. The CDR3 nucleotides read TGCAGTGCTAGCGGGACTAGCGGGGTACTTGATACGCAGTATTTT. It codes for CSASGTSGVLDTQYF. The chain carries TRBV20-1 and TRBJ2-3; 13 nucleotides agree with TRBD2. V trimming: 3 bases; J trimming: 6 bases; junction bases outside the gene matches: 6. CDR3 length: 15 amino acids. Germline-derived CDR1 and CDR2 are DFQATT and SNEGSKA (reference sequence).

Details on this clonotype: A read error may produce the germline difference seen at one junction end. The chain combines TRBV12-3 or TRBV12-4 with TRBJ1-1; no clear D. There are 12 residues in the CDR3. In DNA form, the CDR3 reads TGCGCCAGCATCTACGGAAGCACTGAAGCTTTCTTT. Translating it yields CASIYGSTEAFF.

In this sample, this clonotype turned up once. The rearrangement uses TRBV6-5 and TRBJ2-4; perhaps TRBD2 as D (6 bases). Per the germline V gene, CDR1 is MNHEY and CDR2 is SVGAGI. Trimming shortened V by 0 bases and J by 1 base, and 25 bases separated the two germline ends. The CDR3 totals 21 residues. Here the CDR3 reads CASSYSWLASPSGEAKNIQYF. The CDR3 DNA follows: TGTGCCAGCAGTTACTCGTGGCTAGCGTCTCCCTCGGGGGAGGCCAAAAACATTCAGTACTTC.

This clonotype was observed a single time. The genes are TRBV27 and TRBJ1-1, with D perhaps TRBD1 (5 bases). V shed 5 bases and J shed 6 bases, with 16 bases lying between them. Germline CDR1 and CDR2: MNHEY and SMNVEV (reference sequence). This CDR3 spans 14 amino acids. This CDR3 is CASSRARVGAEAFF. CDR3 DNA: TGTGCCAGCAGTCGGGCCAGGGTGGGAGCTGAAGCTTTCTTT.

The CDR3 here is CASSQMKVQYF. The CDR3 nucleotides are TGTGCCAGCAGCCAAATGAAGGTTCAGTACTTC. This chain uses TRBV3-1 with TRBJ2-4; D is uncertain. Deletions cut 2 bases from V and 11 bases from J, with 7 bases between. The CDR3 length is 11 residues. Germline assignment: CDR1 LGHDT and CDR2 YNNKEL (reference sequence).